The T cell receptor (beta chain) under discussion was sequenced for a study of T cells in Graves' hyperthyroidism and ophthalmopathy. Study-wide points: A median around 5.9 months before onset, the model predicted ophthalmopathy.

Amplified regions were TCR beta CDR3 sequences from RNA transcripts. The study used the HTBI primer set for a first-round RT-PCR of the TCR CDR3. TCRdb passed the multiplex PCR reads through MiXCR, listing each CDR3 protein once. Here the sample spans 500,000 to 800,000 distinct CDR3 sequences, more than 14% being singletons. In its sample, this clonotype was seen a few times. Its antigen remains unidentified. The ends were cut back, 0 bases at V and 6 bases at J, with 3 bases in the middle. This CDR3 comprises 12 residues. CDR1 and CDR2 (germline): LNHDA, SQIVND (reference sequence). The V gene is TRBV19, the J gene TRBJ1-5; no definite D call. The sequenced material came from blood. The TCR originated in a woman aged 45-65 years with Graves' ophthalmopathy. The CDR3 here is CASSIETQPQHF. CDR3 sequence (DNA): TGTGCCAGTAGTATAGAGACTCAGCCCCAGCATTTT.